The 23 T cell receptor beta chains reported below all come from one sample, sequenced in a study of blood T cells in healthy people across ages. Then a second PCR, running about 6 to 12 cycles, was carried out with a sample-barcoded 5' primer and a J-beta primer mix. Each CDR3 protein is one row after TCRdb ran MiXCR on the 5' RACE reads. Among 1.5 million to 2 million distinct CDR3 sequences, about 28% were seen once, and the ten largest hold 6.5% to 8.5%. The sequencing sample was made of blood. The receptors here all came from a young woman in good health.

This clonotype was seen a single time. The chain is built from TRBV20-1 and TRBJ2-7, with 12 nucleotides matching TRBD2. The germline gives CDR1 DFQATT, CDR2 SNEGSKA (reference sequence). The CDR3 runs to 16 residues. The V and J ends lost 3 bases and 7 bases, in that order; junction bases with no gene match: 13. This CDR3 reads CSARPQLAGGLDEQYF. The CDR3 DNA sequence: TGCAGTGCTAGGCCCCAACTAGCGGGAGGTTTAGATGAGCAGTACTTC.

The gene calls are TRBV5-4 and TRBJ2-1; D is possibly TRBD1 (6 bases). Trimming removed 3 bases from V and 5 bases from J, with 15 bases in between. The CDR3 consists of 15 residues. Germline V gene sequence: CDR1 SGHNT, CDR2 YYREEE (reference sequence). The CDR3 DNA is TGTGCCAGCAGCTACAATGGACAGATTGACAATGAGCAGTTCTTC. Its protein product is CASSYNGQIDNEQFF.

This clonotype has a handful of counts. The chain is built from TRBV4-2 and TRBJ1-1, with a possible D match to TRBD1 (5 bases). This CDR3 has 17 amino acids. Germline V gene sequence: CDR1 LGHNA, CDR2 YNFKEQ. V was trimmed by 1 base and J by 7 bases, leaving 22 bases between them. The CDR3 DNA reads TGTGCCAGCAGCCAAGCGCGGGCAGGGAGGGAGAGTAGTGAAGCTTTCTTT. Translated, it gives CASSQARAGRESSEAFF.

In regard to this clonotype: A much larger clone lies one base from this, so it may be a read error. The chain joins TRBV29-1 to TRBJ2-7, with 13 bases fitting TRBD2. The CDR3 loop spans 15 amino acids. The germline gives CDR1 SQVTM, CDR2 ANQGSEA. V gave up 6 bases and J gave up 2 bases; unmatched junction bases: 7. The CDR3 sequence: CSVPGTSGETYEQYF. CDR3 coding DNA: TGCAGCGTCCCCGGGACTAGCGGGGAGACCTACGAGCAGTACTTC.

Worth noting for this clonotype: The junction departs from the called germline gene at one end, perhaps through a read error. This chain uses TRBV12-3 or TRBV12-4 with TRBJ2-3; 10 bases line up with TRBD2. The CDR3 has 15 amino acids. The CDR3: CASSPTSGRADTKYF. CDR3 DNA sequence: TGTGCCAGCAGCCCAACAAGCGGGAGGGCAGATACGAAGTATTTT.

J is TRBJ2-3 and V is TRBV7-8, with D possibly matching TRBD2 (5 bases). In germline, CDR1 is SGHVS, CDR2 FQNEAQ. V lost 2 bases to trimming and J lost 2 bases, with 8 bases between them. The CDR3 length is 14 residues. The CDR3 DNA is TGTGCCAGCAGCTTAAGGGAGCTCACAGATACGCAGTATTTT. The encoded protein is CASSLRELTDTQYF.

This clonotype was detected ten times or more. V is TRBV24-1 and J is TRBJ2-1; no clear D. Deletions cut 4 bases from V and 7 bases from J, with 10 bases between. CDR3 length: 13 amino acids. The germline V gene has CDR1 KGHDR and CDR2 SFDVKD. The CDR3 coding sequence is TGTGCCACCAGTGACCCGGTCAGGAATGAGCAGTTCTTC. This codes for CATSDPVRNEQFF.

The V gene is TRBV12-3 or TRBV12-4, the J gene TRBJ2-6; D not resolved. Trimming left V 3 bases short and J 0 bases short, with 12 bases between. This CDR3 is 17 amino acids long. The CDR3 DNA follows: TGTGCCAGCAGTTTCTCAGATCTATGCTCTGGGGCCAACGTCCTGACTTTC. Protein sequence: CASSFSDLCSGANVLTF.

This clonotype was counted between two and nine times. The genes are TRBV12-3 or TRBV12-4 and TRBJ2-1, with unresolved D. The CDR3 is 14 residues long. V dropped 5 bases and J dropped 5 bases, with 13 bases sitting between them. CDR3 in amino acids: CASSLLTAHNEQFF. For the CDR3, the DNA is TGTGCCAGCAGTCTACTCACGGCCCACAATGAGCAGTTCTTC.

The chain has TRBV5-6 and TRBJ2-1; maybe TRBD2 (6 bases). V gave up 3 bases and J gave up 8 bases, with 15 bases separating them. Germline CDR1 is SGHDT and CDR2 is YYEEEE. There are 14 residues in the CDR3. Written as DNA, the CDR3 is TGTGCCAGCAGCTGGGAAGGGAGGCTGTATGAGCAGTTCTTC. Translation gives CASSWEGRLYEQFF.

This sequence joins TRBV7-2 and TRBJ2-1; 8 nucleotides agree with TRBD1. V gave up 5 bases and J gave up 0 bases; unmatched junction bases: 6. Germline V lookup: CDR1 SGHTA, CDR2 FQGNSA. The CDR3 has 16 amino acids. The CDR3 DNA reads TGTGCCAGCAGCCGAGCAGGGGGCAACTCCTACAATGAGCAGTTCTTC. Protein sequence: CASSRAGGNSYNEQFF.

The genes are TRBV5-1 and TRBJ1-6, with D unresolved. Per the germline V gene, CDR1 is SGHRS and CDR2 is YFSETQ. Trimming shortened V by 5 bases and J by 7 bases, and 16 bases separated the two germline ends. This CDR3 has 15 residues. DNA of the CDR3: TGCGCCAGCAGGGATGGACGGAGGAACAATTCACCCCTCCACTTT. This gives the protein CASRDGRRNNSPLHF.

This clonotype was counted a few times. The V gene is TRBV5-1, the J gene TRBJ2-7; TRBD1 might be the D (5 bases). Germline CDR1 reads SGHRS; CDR2 reads YFSETQ. V was clipped by 3 bases and J by 3 bases, with 13 bases between them. The CDR3 extends over 14 amino acids. The CDR3 sequence is CASSWPGSSYEQYF. Written as DNA, the CDR3 is TGCGCCAGCAGCTGGCCAGGGTCCAGCTACGAGCAGTACTTC.

CDR3 DNA sequence: TGCAGTGTCCCGGGACTAGCGGCGACAGATACGCAGTATTTT. Its translation: CSVPGLAATDTQYF. V and J are TRBV20-1 and TRBJ2-3; 11 nucleotides line up with TRBD2. The length of the CDR3 is 14 residues. CDR1 DFQATT and CDR2 SNEGSKA come from the germline V gene (reference sequence). V was pared by 7 bases and J by 3 bases, with 6 bases of the junction left unmatched.

This clonotype came up many times. V gene TRBV27 combines with J gene TRBJ2-6; 7 bases match TRBD1. CDR3 length: 16 amino acids. J gave up 2 bases and V 6 bases, and 7 bases lay outside the gene matches. Germline V CDR1 and CDR2: MNHEY, SMNVEV (reference sequence). In DNA, the CDR3 is TGTGCCAGCAGGCTGGTACAGGGGACTGGGGCCAACGTCCTGACTTTC. Translated, it gives CASRLVQGTGANVLTF.

The CDR3 region has the DNA TGTGCCAGCAGTCAACTGGGTGGTAATTCACCCCTCCACTTT. Its translation: CASSQLGGNSPLHF. The rearrangement uses TRBV6-2 or TRBV6-3 and TRBJ1-6; D is ambiguous. Between the trimmed V and J ends, which lost 5 bases and 6 bases, there was a span of 11 bases. CDR1 and CDR2 from the germline V gene are MNHEY and SVGEGT. This CDR3 is built from 14 residues.

This clonotype was counted only a few times. The chain's CDR3 is CASSDQDTLRGYGYTF. The CDR3 DNA sequence: TGTGCCAGCAGTGACCAGGATACCCTAAGAGGCTATGGCTACACCTTC. The rearrangement links TRBV6-1 to TRBJ1-2; no clear D gene. From germline, CDR1 is MNHNS and CDR2 SASEGT. This CDR3 region has 16 residues. V dropped 3 bases and J dropped 4 bases, with 18 bases sitting between them.

This chain links TRBV6-5 with TRBJ1-2, with D perhaps matching TRBD1 (5 bases). The CDR3 covers 15 residues. Germline values: CDR1 MNHEY, CDR2 SVGAGI. Trimming shortened V by 5 bases and J by 4 bases, and 17 bases separated the two germline ends. CDR3 protein: CASSNFRVRSYGYTF. CDR3 DNA sequence: TGTGCCAGCAGTAACTTCAGGGTCAGAAGCTATGGCTACACCTTC.

This chain uses TRBV5-1 with TRBJ2-1; 9 positions match TRBD2. This CDR3 region has 16 residues. Germline V gene sequence: CDR1 SGHRS, CDR2 YFSETQ. With V trimmed by 0 bases and J by 6 bases, 7 bases remained unmatched. The chain's CDR3 is CASSLAAGGFRNEQFF. The CDR3 DNA follows: TGCGCCAGCAGCTTGGCGGCGGGGGGGTTTCGCAATGAGCAGTTCTTC.

This chain uses TRBV9 with TRBJ2-3; D tentatively reads TRBD1 or TRBD2 (7 bases each). V gave up 4 bases and J gave up 6 bases, with 24 bases separating them. This CDR3 has 17 amino acids. Germline values: CDR1 SGDLS, CDR2 YYNGEE. The DNA of the CDR3 is TGTGCCAGCAGCTTACGAGAGGGGGGGACAGCGCTTGATACGCAGTATTTT. Its translation is CASSLREGGTALDTQYF.

This clonotype was detected a few times. The rearrangement links TRBV5-1 to TRBJ2-3; TRBD1 might be the D (6 bases). The CDR3 runs 14 residues. CDR1 and CDR2 (germline): SGHRS, YFSETQ. Trimming stripped 0 bases from V and 4 bases from J, with 9 bases between. The CDR3 region has the DNA TGCGCCAGCAGCTTGGGACAGGAGGCAGATACGCAGTATTTT. It codes for CASSLGQEADTQYF.

The J gene is TRBJ1-1, the V gene TRBV20-1; D is unclear. The CDR3 has 11 amino acids. Deletions cut 2 bases from V and 4 bases from J, with 5 bases between. Germline CDR1 and CDR2: DFQATT and SNEGSKA (reference sequence). The CDR3 DNA reads as TGCAGTGCTAGATGGGTCACTGAAGCTTTCTTT. The encoded protein is CSARWVTEAFF.

The rearrangement joins TRBV27 to TRBJ1-1; tentative D call: TRBD1 (6 bases). CDR3 length: 14 amino acids. Germline CDR1 is MNHEY and CDR2 is SMNVEV (reference sequence). V lost 8 bases and J lost 1, with 14 bases in between. The CDR3, as DNA: TGTGCCAGCGCCGAACAGGGAGGGAACACTGAAGCTTTCTTT. It yields the protein CASAEQGGNTEAFF.